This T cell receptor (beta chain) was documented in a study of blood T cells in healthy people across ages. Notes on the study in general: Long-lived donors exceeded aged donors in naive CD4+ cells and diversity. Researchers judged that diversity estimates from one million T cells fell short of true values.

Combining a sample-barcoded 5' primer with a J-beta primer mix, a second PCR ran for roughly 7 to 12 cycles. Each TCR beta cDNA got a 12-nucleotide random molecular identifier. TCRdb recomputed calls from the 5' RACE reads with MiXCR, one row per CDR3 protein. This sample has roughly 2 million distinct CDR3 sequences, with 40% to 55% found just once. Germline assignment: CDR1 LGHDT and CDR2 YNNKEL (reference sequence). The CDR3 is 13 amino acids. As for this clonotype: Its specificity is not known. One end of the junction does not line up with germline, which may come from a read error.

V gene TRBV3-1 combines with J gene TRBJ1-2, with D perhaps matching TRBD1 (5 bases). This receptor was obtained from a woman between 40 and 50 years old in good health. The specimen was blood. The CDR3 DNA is TGTGCCAGCAGTCAAGGAGGGGCCGGAGGCTACACCTTC. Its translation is CASSQGGAGGYTF.